A selection of T cell receptor beta chains follows, all from one sample in a study of blood T cells in healthy people across ages. Each CDR3 protein gets one entry after TCRdb re-called the 5' RACE reads with MiXCR. Among fewer than 1.5 million distinct CDR3 sequences listed, roughly 45% were seen once. Sequenced input: blood. Receptors originate from a woman under 30 in good health. Both conserved end residues are part of each CDR3. The order of the fields is D gene, V gene, J gene, clone size, CDR3 DNA, CDR3 protein. A D gene is named only where the DNA matches it firmly. Clone sizes are given selectively: once, few, many, or a class where the clone is expanded.

d_gene: .; v_gene: TRBV3-1; j_gene: TRBJ2-7; abundance: .; CDR3nt: TGTGCCAGCAGCCAAGGGGTGGCGGTCTCCTACGAGCAGTACTTC; CDR3aa: CASSQGVAVSYEQYF
d_gene: .; v_gene: TRBV14; j_gene: TRBJ2-3; abundance: .; CDR3nt: TGTGCCAGCAGCCCTCAGGCAGGGGGGTCAGATACGCAGTATTTT; CDR3aa: CASSPQAGGSDTQYF
d_gene: TRBD1; v_gene: TRBV29-1; j_gene: TRBJ2-4; abundance: .; CDR3nt: TGCAGCGTCCCTTCCTCGACAGGGGCCATTCAGTACTTC; CDR3aa: CSVPSSTGAIQYF
d_gene: TRBD2; v_gene: TRBV12-3/TRBV12-4; j_gene: TRBJ2-5; abundance: .; CDR3nt: TGTGCCAGCAGTTTCCAGCGGGAGGGGCAAGAGACCCAGTACTTC; CDR3aa: CASSFQREGQETQYF
d_gene: .; v_gene: TRBV10-3; j_gene: TRBJ1-4; abundance: .; CDR3nt: TGTGCCATCAGTACGACCGGGGGTGGAAGTGAAAAACTGTTTTTT; CDR3aa: CAISTTGGGSEKLFF
d_gene: .; v_gene: TRBV6-5; j_gene: TRBJ2-7; abundance: .; CDR3nt: TGTGCCAGCAGTTACTCGATGGCGGCTGACTCCGACGAGCAGTACTTC; CDR3aa: CASSYSMAADSDEQYF
d_gene: TRBD1; v_gene: TRBV12-3/TRBV12-4; j_gene: TRBJ1-2; abundance: few; CDR3nt: TGTGCCAGCAGTCAAAGGACAGGGGTCATCGATGGCTACACCTTC; CDR3aa: CASSQRTGVIDGYTF
d_gene: .; v_gene: TRBV29-1; j_gene: TRBJ2-7; abundance: few; CDR3nt: TGCAGCGTTGAGTCTGAAAACTCCTACGAGCAGTACTTC; CDR3aa: CSVESENSYEQYF
d_gene: .; v_gene: TRBV4-1; j_gene: TRBJ2-3; abundance: many; CDR3nt: TGCGCCAGCAGCCTAGGACAGCCCGCAGATACGCAGTATTTT; CDR3aa: CASSLGQPADTQYF
d_gene: TRBD2; v_gene: TRBV12-3/TRBV12-4; j_gene: TRBJ2-3; abundance: few; CDR3nt: TGTGCCAGCAGCACCGGACTAGCGGGAGGACCAGATACGCAGTATTTT; CDR3aa: CASSTGLAGGPDTQYF
d_gene: .; v_gene: TRBV29-1; j_gene: TRBJ2-2; abundance: few; CDR3nt: TGCAGCGTTGAATTGAGGGGGGGCACCGGGGAGCTGTTTTTT; CDR3aa: CSVELRGGTGELFF
d_gene: TRBD1; v_gene: TRBV5-1; j_gene: TRBJ1-2; abundance: many; CDR3nt: TGCGCCAGCAGCCCCCTAAGGACAGGGGAGATCTATGGCTACACCTTC; CDR3aa: CASSPLRTGEIYGYTF
d_gene: TRBD2; v_gene: TRBV2; j_gene: TRBJ2-7; abundance: .; CDR3nt: TGTGCCAGCGGGGACTACTACGAGCAGTACTTC; CDR3aa: CASGDYYEQYF
d_gene: TRBD2; v_gene: TRBV20-1; j_gene: TRBJ2-1; abundance: .; CDR3nt: TGCAGTGGGACACTAGCGGGACACAATGAGCAGTTCTTC; CDR3aa: CSGTLAGHNEQFF
d_gene: .; v_gene: TRBV9; j_gene: TRBJ2-5; abundance: .; CDR3nt: TGTGCCAGCAGCGTAGTCGGGCGGGACCTAGAGACCCAGTACTTC; CDR3aa: CASSVVGRDLETQYF
d_gene: TRBD2; v_gene: TRBV27; j_gene: TRBJ2-7; abundance: few; CDR3nt: TGTGCCAGCAGTTTTGGGGGGGAAAAATACGAGCAGTACTTC; CDR3aa: CASSFGGEKYEQYF
d_gene: TRBD2; v_gene: TRBV20-1; j_gene: TRBJ2-1; abundance: .; CDR3nt: TGCAGTGCCCAACCGAGACTAGCGCGTTACTCCTACAATGAGCAGTTCTTC; CDR3aa: CSAQPRLARYSYNEQFF
d_gene: .; v_gene: TRBV28; j_gene: TRBJ2-5; abundance: few; CDR3nt: TGTGCCAGCAAAACTTGGACACAAGAGACCCAGTACTTC; CDR3aa: CASKTWTQETQYF
d_gene: .; v_gene: TRBV7-9; j_gene: TRBJ1-2; abundance: .; CDR3nt: TGTGCCAGCAGCCCGGGGGGAATAGCTAACTATGGCTACACCTTC; CDR3aa: CASSPGGIANYGYTF
d_gene: .; v_gene: TRBV11-2; j_gene: TRBJ2-1; abundance: few; CDR3nt: TGTGCCAGCACCCTTTCATCCCGGCAGTTCTTC; CDR3aa: CASTLSSRQFF
d_gene: .; v_gene: TRBV6-6; j_gene: TRBJ2-3; abundance: .; CDR3nt: TGTGCCAGCAGGGACGGTACTAGCACAGATACGCAGTATTTT; CDR3aa: CASRDGTSTDTQYF
d_gene: .; v_gene: TRBV6-1; j_gene: TRBJ2-1; abundance: .; CDR3nt: TGTGCCAGCAGTGAACCCATGTATAGAGGGCGAAGGGACAATGAGCAGTTCTTC; CDR3aa: CASSEPMYRGRRDNEQFF
d_gene: .; v_gene: TRBV7-8; j_gene: TRBJ1-6; abundance: .; CDR3nt: TGTGCCAGCAGCTTAGCGGGAGCGAAGTCCTATAATTCACCCCTCCACTTT; CDR3aa: CASSLAGAKSYNSPLHF
d_gene: .; v_gene: TRBV11-2; j_gene: TRBJ1-2; abundance: .; CDR3nt: TGTGCCAGCAGCCAAATCGTCAGCTATGGCTACACCTTC; CDR3aa: CASSQIVSYGYTF
d_gene: TRBD1; v_gene: TRBV28; j_gene: TRBJ2-7; abundance: few; CDR3nt: TGTGCCAGCAGTTTGGGGGCGACAGGGCACGAGAAGTACTTC; CDR3aa: CASSLGATGHEKYF
d_gene: .; v_gene: TRBV27; j_gene: TRBJ2-1; abundance: .; CDR3nt: TGTGCCGGGGAAGTAGTCATGGCCTACCCCTTGCGGTTCTTC; CDR3aa: CAGEVVMAYPLRFF
d_gene: TRBD2; v_gene: TRBV25-1; j_gene: TRBJ2-1; abundance: few; CDR3nt: TGTGCCAGCAGTAAGCGGGGGCTCTACAATGAGCAGTTCTTC; CDR3aa: CASSKRGLYNEQFF
d_gene: .; v_gene: TRBV7-8; j_gene: TRBJ2-3; abundance: .; CDR3nt: TGTGCCAGCAGCCCATCGAGGGGGGAGTCGCAGTATTTT; CDR3aa: CASSPSRGESQYF
d_gene: .; v_gene: TRBV20-1; j_gene: TRBJ2-7; abundance: .; CDR3nt: TGCAGTACAAGGGGATCCACCGACTACGAGCAGTACTTC; CDR3aa: CSTRGSTDYEQYF
d_gene: .; v_gene: TRBV12-3/TRBV12-4; j_gene: TRBJ2-5; abundance: .; CDR3nt: TGTGCCAGCAGTCCGGACCGGGGGAAAGGTGGGGAGACCCAGTACTTC; CDR3aa: CASSPDRGKGGETQYF
d_gene: TRBD1; v_gene: TRBV6-5; j_gene: TRBJ2-1; abundance: .; CDR3nt: TGTGCCAGCAGTTACTCGAATTCCTGGGACAGGGTTACCTACAATGAGCAGTTCTTC; CDR3aa: CASSYSNSWDRVTYNEQFF
d_gene: TRBD1; v_gene: TRBV2; j_gene: TRBJ2-5; abundance: once; CDR3nt: TGTGCCAGCAGTGGCTCGGACAGGGGATGGTGGCAAGAGACCCAGTACTTC; CDR3aa: CASSGSDRGWWQETQYF
d_gene: .; v_gene: TRBV15; j_gene: TRBJ1-3; abundance: .; CDR3nt: TGTGCCACCAGCCCCATGCAGGGTAATAGAAAGGCTGGAAACACCATATATTTT; CDR3aa: CATSPMQGNRKAGNTIYF
d_gene: .; v_gene: TRBV9; j_gene: TRBJ2-2; abundance: .; CDR3nt: TGTGCCAGCAGCGACTCACTACAGGGTTCGGCCACCGGGGAGCTGTTTTTT; CDR3aa: CASSDSLQGSATGELFF
d_gene: .; v_gene: TRBV20-1; j_gene: TRBJ2-1; abundance: few; CDR3nt: TGCAGTGCTAGGGGCAGGGGGGGACGCTCCTACAATGAGCAGTTCTTC; CDR3aa: CSARGRGGRSYNEQFF
d_gene: .; v_gene: TRBV28; j_gene: TRBJ2-7; abundance: .; CDR3nt: TGTGCCAGCAGTTTAAAGTTCCGCTCCTACGAGCAGTACTTC; CDR3aa: CASSLKFRSYEQYF
d_gene: .; v_gene: TRBV6-2/TRBV6-3; j_gene: TRBJ2-4; abundance: .; CDR3nt: TGTGCCAGCAGTGGCCTGCTTGACACCGGGGAGCAGTACTTC; CDR3aa: CASSGLLDTGEQYF
d_gene: .; v_gene: TRBV12-3/TRBV12-4; j_gene: TRBJ1-6; abundance: .; CDR3nt: TGTGCCAGCAGTTTTCAAGGGGCGGATTCACCCCTCCACTTT; CDR3aa: CASSFQGADSPLHF
d_gene: TRBD2; v_gene: TRBV7-3; j_gene: TRBJ2-1; abundance: once; CDR3nt: TGTGCCAGCAGCTTAACTTACGGACTAGCGGGGGCCAGCTCCTACAATGAGCAGTTCTTC; CDR3aa: CASSLTYGLAGASSYNEQFF
d_gene: .; v_gene: TRBV11-3; j_gene: TRBJ1-1; abundance: few; CDR3nt: TGTGCCAGCAGCTTAGGGGGATCGTGGACTGAAGCTTTCTTT; CDR3aa: CASSLGGSWTEAFF
d_gene: TRBD2; v_gene: TRBV28; j_gene: TRBJ2-4; abundance: few; CDR3nt: TGTGCCAGCAGTTTACCTACTAGCGGGGGGGACAGATTAGCCAAAAACATTCAGTACTTC; CDR3aa: CASSLPTSGGDRLAKNIQYF
d_gene: .; v_gene: TRBV5-6; j_gene: TRBJ2-1; abundance: .; CDR3nt: TGTGCCAGTCAACAGGGCTACAATGAGCAGTTCTTC; CDR3aa: CASQQGYNEQFF
d_gene: TRBD1; v_gene: TRBV7-9; j_gene: TRBJ2-1; abundance: few; CDR3nt: TGTGCCAGCAGCTTAGAAGGGGGCACCAACAATGAGCAGTTCTTC; CDR3aa: CASSLEGGTNNEQFF
d_gene: .; v_gene: TRBV6-6; j_gene: TRBJ1-3; abundance: .; CDR3nt: TGTGCCAGCAGTTACTCGAAATCCACTGGAAACACCATATATTTT; CDR3aa: CASSYSKSTGNTIYF
d_gene: TRBD2; v_gene: TRBV18; j_gene: TRBJ2-7; abundance: .; CDR3nt: TGTGCCAGCTCACCATCGGGGGGGGCTACCTCCTACGAGCAGTACTTC; CDR3aa: CASSPSGGATSYEQYF
d_gene: .; v_gene: TRBV5-1; j_gene: TRBJ1-6; abundance: .; CDR3nt: TGCGCCAGCAGCTTGGGGCAGGAGGGTTCACCCCTCCACTTT; CDR3aa: CASSLGQEGSPLHF
d_gene: .; v_gene: TRBV20-1; j_gene: TRBJ2-3; abundance: few; CDR3nt: TGCAGTGCTAGATCGAGGGGAGGGGGAGCCACAGATACGCAGTATTTT; CDR3aa: CSARSRGGGATDTQYF
d_gene: TRBD2; v_gene: TRBV4-2; j_gene: TRBJ2-1; abundance: few; CDR3nt: TGTGCCAGCAGCCCCCGGGGCAGCGGGGGGATCTCCTACAATGAGCAGTTCTTC; CDR3aa: CASSPRGSGGISYNEQFF
d_gene: TRBD1; v_gene: TRBV27; j_gene: TRBJ2-7; abundance: few; CDR3nt: TGTGCCAGCATCCTTACTCCGGGACAGGGCTACGAGCAGTACTTC; CDR3aa: CASILTPGQGYEQYF
d_gene: .; v_gene: TRBV3-1; j_gene: TRBJ2-5; abundance: .; CDR3nt: TGTGCCAGCAGCCAAGACGCCAGCGGAGGGGAGACCCAGTACTTC; CDR3aa: CASSQDASGGETQYF
d_gene: .; v_gene: TRBV28; j_gene: TRBJ1-1; abundance: .; CDR3nt: TGTGCCAGCAGTCGACCAGGGTACCATGAAGCTTTCTTT; CDR3aa: CASSRPGYHEAFF
d_gene: TRBD1; v_gene: TRBV27; j_gene: TRBJ2-4; abundance: .; CDR3nt: TGTGCCAGCAGTTTAGGGACAGTTAGTGTGCAGTACTTC; CDR3aa: CASSLGTVSVQYF
d_gene: TRBD2; v_gene: TRBV3-1; j_gene: TRBJ2-1; abundance: .; CDR3nt: TGTGCCAGCAGCCTCTACCAGACTAGCGGCTCCTACAATGAGCAGTTCTTC; CDR3aa: CASSLYQTSGSYNEQFF
d_gene: .; v_gene: TRBV6-4; j_gene: TRBJ2-3; abundance: .; CDR3nt: TGTGCCATGATAGCTGTGATCGGCACAGATACGCAGTATTTT; CDR3aa: CAMIAVIGTDTQYF
d_gene: .; v_gene: TRBV20-1; j_gene: TRBJ2-7; abundance: few; CDR3nt: TGCAGTGCACAATCTACCTACGAGCAGTACTTC; CDR3aa: CSAQSTYEQYF
d_gene: .; v_gene: TRBV4-1; j_gene: TRBJ2-5; abundance: .; CDR3nt: TGCGCCAGCAGCCAAATGACAGGCGTCCCCTCAGAGACCCAGTACTTC; CDR3aa: CASSQMTGVPSETQYF
d_gene: .; v_gene: TRBV2; j_gene: TRBJ1-1; abundance: .; CDR3nt: TGTGCCGGAGGACAGAACACTGAAGCTTTCTTT; CDR3aa: CAGGQNTEAFF
d_gene: .; v_gene: TRBV7-2; j_gene: TRBJ2-3; abundance: few; CDR3nt: TGTGCCAGCAGCTTGCCAGCGGCAGATACGCAGTATTTT; CDR3aa: CASSLPAADTQYF
d_gene: .; v_gene: TRBV6-5; j_gene: TRBJ1-1; abundance: .; CDR3nt: TGTGCCAGCAGTTATCTGCCAGGGGATCAGAACACTGAAGCTTTCTTT; CDR3aa: CASSYLPGDQNTEAFF
d_gene: .; v_gene: TRBV12-3/TRBV12-4; j_gene: TRBJ1-6; abundance: .; CDR3nt: TGTGCCAGCAGTTTACAACAGGAAAATTCACCCCTCCACTTT; CDR3aa: CASSLQQENSPLHF